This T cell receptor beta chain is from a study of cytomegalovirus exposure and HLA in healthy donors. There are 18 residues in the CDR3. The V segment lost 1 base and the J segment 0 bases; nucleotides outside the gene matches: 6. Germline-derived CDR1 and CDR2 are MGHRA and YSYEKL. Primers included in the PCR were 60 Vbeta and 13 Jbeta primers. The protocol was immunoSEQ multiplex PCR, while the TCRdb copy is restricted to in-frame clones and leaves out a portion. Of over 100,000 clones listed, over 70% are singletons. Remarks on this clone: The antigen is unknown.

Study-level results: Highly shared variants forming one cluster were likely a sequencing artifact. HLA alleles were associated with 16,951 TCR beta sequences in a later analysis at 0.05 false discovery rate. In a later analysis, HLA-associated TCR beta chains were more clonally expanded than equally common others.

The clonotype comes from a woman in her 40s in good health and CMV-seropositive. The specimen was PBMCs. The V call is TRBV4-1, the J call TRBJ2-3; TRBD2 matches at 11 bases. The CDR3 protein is CASSQGLAGLISTDTQYF. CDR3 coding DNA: TGCGCCAGCAGCCAAGGACTAGCGGGATTAATTAGCACAGATACGCAGTATTTT.